Following are 5 T cell receptor beta chains from one sample sequenced in a study of regulatory dendritic cells for organ transplantation. Their antigen targets remain unknown. Allogeneic regulatory or mature dendritic cells were co-cultured for approximately 5 days with CFSE-labeled sorted T cells at 1:10. The assay was immunoSEQ multiplex PCR, and TCRdb's table has in-frame clones only and misses some. The data show some 13,000 clones, with roughly 73% seen just once and 0.9% to 1.2% held by the top ten. Source material: naive CD8+ T cells from blood cultured with regulatory dendritic cells. Subset given: CD45RA+ naive T cells. These receptors were taken from a human donor in good health.

The V call is TRBV6-1, the J call TRBJ2-5; TRBD1 agrees at 9 bases. The assigned J gene may be wrong: the sequence end matches TRBJ2-7 better. This CDR3 is 15 amino acids long. Germline V gives CDR1 MNHNS, CDR2 SASEGT. CDR3 in amino acids: CASSEGGQGTYEQYF. Written as DNA, the CDR3 is TGTGCCAGCAGTGAAGGGGGACAGGGTACCTACGAGCAGTACTTC.

This sequence joins TRBV4-2 and TRBJ2-7, with D unresolved. In germline, CDR1 is LGHNA, CDR2 YNFKEQ. V shed 1 base and J shed 3 bases, with 13 bases lying between them. This CDR3 contains 15 residues. The CDR3 coding sequence is TGTGCCAGCAGCCAAGTACTGGGCTACGACTACGAGCAGTACTTC. Amino acids: CASSQVLGYDYEQYF.

The rearrangement joins TRBV9 to TRBJ2-5; TRBD2 matches 9 bases. Germline V gene lookup returns CDR1 SGDLS and CDR2 YYNGEE. The CDR3 runs to 19 residues. Unmatched junction bases numbered 17, after V lost 3 bases and J lost 2 bases. As DNA, the CDR3 is TGTGCCAGCAGCGATGGGAGAGTTAGCGGGGGTGCGGGACAAGAGACCCAGTACTTC. Translated: CASSDGRVSGGAGQETQYF.

CDR3 DNA sequence: TGCGCCAGCAGCCCTATATACAGGGGTAGCACAGATACGCAGTATTTT. It specifies CASSPIYRGSTDTQYF. V is TRBV4-1 and J is TRBJ2-3, with TRBD1 identical over 7 bases. CDR3 length: 16 amino acids. CDR1 and CDR2 (germline): MGHRA, YSYEKL. V dropped 4 bases and J dropped 0; count of bases not matched to a gene: 7.

The chain couples TRBV25-1 to TRBJ2-7, with 8 bases identical to TRBD1. CDR3 size: 16 residues. V shed 4 bases, J shed 1 base, and the junction held 9 bases outside the gene matches. Germline lookup yields CDR1 MGHDK and CDR2 SYGVNS. The DNA of the CDR3 is TGTGCCAGCAGTGGAGGCCCCGGGACAGGTTCCTACGAGCAGTACTTC. It is translated as CASSGGPGTGSYEQYF.